This TCR beta chain is from a study of T cells in Graves' hyperthyroidism and ophthalmopathy. General study findings and limits: Peripheral blood also featured most of the thyroid clonotypes expanded above 0.001.

TCR beta CDR3 region amplification was performed from RNA transcripts. With the HTBI primer set, the TCR CDR3 went through a first round of RT-PCR. TCRdb processed the multiplex PCR reads anew with MiXCR; each CDR3 protein has one entry. The sample has some 580,000 distinct CDR3 sequences, more than 15% seen once. As regards this clonotype: Its specificity is unknown.

Germline lookup yields CDR1 SQVTM and CDR2 ANQGSEA. CDR3 length: 14 residues. V shed 3 bases, J shed 3 bases, and the junction held 4 bases outside the gene matches. This TCR derives from a woman aged 40 to 55 with Graves' ophthalmopathy. Sequencing input: blood. This chain uses TRBV29-1 with TRBJ1-2, with 10 bases that match TRBD1. The chain's CDR3 is CSVEGTGAYYGYTF. The CDR3 DNA reads as TGCAGCGTTGAGGGGACAGGGGCCTACTATGGCTACACCTTC.